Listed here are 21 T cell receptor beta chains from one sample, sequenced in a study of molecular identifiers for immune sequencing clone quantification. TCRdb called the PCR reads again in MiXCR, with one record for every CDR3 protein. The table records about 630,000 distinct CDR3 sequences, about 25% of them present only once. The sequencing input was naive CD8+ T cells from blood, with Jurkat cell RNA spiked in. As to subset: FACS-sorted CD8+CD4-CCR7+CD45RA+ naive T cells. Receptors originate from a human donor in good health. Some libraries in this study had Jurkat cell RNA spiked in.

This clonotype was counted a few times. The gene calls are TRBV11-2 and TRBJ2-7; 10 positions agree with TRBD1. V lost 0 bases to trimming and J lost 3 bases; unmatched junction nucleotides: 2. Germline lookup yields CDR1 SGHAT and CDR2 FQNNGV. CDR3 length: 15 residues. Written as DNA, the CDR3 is TGTGCCAGCAGCTTAGATCGGGACAGGGGCTACGAGCAGTACTTC. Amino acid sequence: CASSLDRDRGYEQYF. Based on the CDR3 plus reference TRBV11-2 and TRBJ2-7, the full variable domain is EAGVAQSPRYKIIEKRQSVAFWCNPISGHATLYWYQQILGQGPKLLIQFQNNGVVDDSQLPKDRFSAERLKGVDSTLKIQPAKLEDSAVYLCASSLDRDRGYEQYFGPGTRLTVT.

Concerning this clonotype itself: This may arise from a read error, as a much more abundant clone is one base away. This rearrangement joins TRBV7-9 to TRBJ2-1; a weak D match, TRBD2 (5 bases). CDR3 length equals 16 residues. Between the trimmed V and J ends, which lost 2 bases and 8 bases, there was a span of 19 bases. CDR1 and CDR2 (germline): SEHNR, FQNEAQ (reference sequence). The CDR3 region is CASSLSGLRAHDEQFF. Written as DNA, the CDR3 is TGTGCCAGCAGCTTATCGGGCCTGAGGGCCCACGATGAGCAGTTCTTC.

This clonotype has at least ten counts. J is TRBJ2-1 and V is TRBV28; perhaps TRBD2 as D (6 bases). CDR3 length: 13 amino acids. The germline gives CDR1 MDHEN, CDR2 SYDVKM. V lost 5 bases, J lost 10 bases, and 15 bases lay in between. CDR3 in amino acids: CASSHGAGIEQFF. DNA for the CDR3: TGTGCCAGCAGTCACGGGGCGGGGATAGAGCAGTTCTTC.

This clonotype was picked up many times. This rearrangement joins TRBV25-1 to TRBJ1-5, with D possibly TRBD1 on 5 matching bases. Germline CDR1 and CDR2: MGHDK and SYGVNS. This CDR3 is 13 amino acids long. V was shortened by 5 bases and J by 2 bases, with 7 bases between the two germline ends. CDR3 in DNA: TGTGCCAGCAGTAGGGGTGGCAATCAGCCCCAGCATTTT. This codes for CASSRGGNQPQHF.

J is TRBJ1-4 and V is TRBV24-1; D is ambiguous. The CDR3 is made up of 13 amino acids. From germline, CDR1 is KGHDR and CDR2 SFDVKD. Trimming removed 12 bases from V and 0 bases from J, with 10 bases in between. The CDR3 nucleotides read TGTGCCGCGTGGGAGACAACTAATGAAAAACTGTTTTTT. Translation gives CAAWETTNEKLFF.

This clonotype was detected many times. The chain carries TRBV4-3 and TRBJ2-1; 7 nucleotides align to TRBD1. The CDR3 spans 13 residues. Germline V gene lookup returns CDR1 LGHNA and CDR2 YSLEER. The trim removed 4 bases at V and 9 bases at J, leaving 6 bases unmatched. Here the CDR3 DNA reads TGCGCCAGCAGCCGGGACAGAGGGGGTGAGCAGTTCTTC. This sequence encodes CASSRDRGGEQFF.

The CDR3 is CAGLRGPGYTF. CDR3 DNA: TGTGCCGGTCTCAGAGGTCCCGGCTACACCTTC. V is TRBV27 and J is TRBJ1-2; no firm D call. Germline V gene lookup returns CDR1 MNHEY and CDR2 SMNVEV (reference sequence). V was pared by 11 bases and J by 8 bases, with 15 bases between. This CDR3 is built from 11 residues.

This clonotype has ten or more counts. Here the CDR3 reads CASSTLREVAGEVAKNIQYF. CDR3 coding DNA: TGTGCCAGCAGTACATTACGAGAGGTTGCAGGGGAAGTAGCCAAAAACATTCAGTACTTC. The chain uses TRBV12-3 or TRBV12-4 and TRBJ2-4, with D maybe TRBD1 (6 bases). The CDR3 length is 20 residues. The V end lost 5 bases, the J end lost 0 bases, and 26 bases lay between the germline ends.

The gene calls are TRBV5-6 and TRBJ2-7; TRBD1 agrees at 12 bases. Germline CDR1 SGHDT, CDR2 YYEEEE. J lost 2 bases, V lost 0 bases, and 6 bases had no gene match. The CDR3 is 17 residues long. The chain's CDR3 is CASSLAGTGGYPYEQYF. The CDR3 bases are TGTGCCAGCAGCTTGGCGGGGACAGGGGGCTACCCCTACGAGCAGTACTTC.

In DNA form, the CDR3 reads TGTGCCAGCAGCTTAGATGATAATACGCGGTTAATGGGCGGGGACGCAAGGGGGGAGACCCAGTACTTC. Its translation is CASSLDDNTRLMGGDARGETQYF. This chain connects TRBV7-2 to TRBJ2-5; TRBD1 or TRBD2 may be the D gene (6 bases each). Germline CDR1 and CDR2: SGHTA and FQGNSA. Trimming took 1 base from V and 5 from J, leaving 38 bases between them. The CDR3 is 23 residues long.

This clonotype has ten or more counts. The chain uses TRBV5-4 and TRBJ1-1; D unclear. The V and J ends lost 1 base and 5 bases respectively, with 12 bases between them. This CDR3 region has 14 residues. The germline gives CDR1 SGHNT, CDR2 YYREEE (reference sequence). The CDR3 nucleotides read TGTGCCAGCAGCTTGTGGGGTGGAGCGACTGAAGCTTTCTTT. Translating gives CASSLWGGATEAFF.

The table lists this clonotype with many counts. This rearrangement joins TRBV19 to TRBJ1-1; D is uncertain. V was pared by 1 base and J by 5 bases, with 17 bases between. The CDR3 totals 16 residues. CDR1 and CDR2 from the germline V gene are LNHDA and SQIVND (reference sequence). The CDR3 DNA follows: TGTGCCAGTAGTATAGTTCCCACGTTCGGGCAGACTGAAGCTTTCTTT. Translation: CASSIVPTFGQTEAFF.

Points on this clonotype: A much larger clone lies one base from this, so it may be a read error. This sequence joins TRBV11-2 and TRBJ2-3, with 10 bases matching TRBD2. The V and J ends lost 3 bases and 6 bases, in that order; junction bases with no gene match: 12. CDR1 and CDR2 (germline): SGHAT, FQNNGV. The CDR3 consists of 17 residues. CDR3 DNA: TGTGCCAGCAGCTTCGGACTAGCGGAGGGCGCCTTCGATACGCAGTATTTT. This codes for CASSFGLAEGAFDTQYF. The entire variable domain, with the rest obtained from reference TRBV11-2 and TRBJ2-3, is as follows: EAGVAQSPRYKIIEKRQSVAFWCNPISGHATLYWYQQILGQGPKLLIQFQNNGVVDDSQLPKDRFSAERLKGVDSTLKIQPAKLEDSAVYLCASSFGLAEGAFDTQYFGPGTRLTVL.

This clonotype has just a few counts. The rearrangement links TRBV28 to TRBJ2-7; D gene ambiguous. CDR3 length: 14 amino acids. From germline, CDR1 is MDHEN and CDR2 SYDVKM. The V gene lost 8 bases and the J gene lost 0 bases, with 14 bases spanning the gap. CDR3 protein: CASHSVGLSYEQYF. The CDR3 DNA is TGTGCCAGCCACAGTGTAGGGCTCTCCTACGAGCAGTACTTC.

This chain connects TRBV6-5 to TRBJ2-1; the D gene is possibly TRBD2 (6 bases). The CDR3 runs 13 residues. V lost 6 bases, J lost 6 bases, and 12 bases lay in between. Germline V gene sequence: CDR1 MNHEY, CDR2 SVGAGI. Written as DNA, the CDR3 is TGTGCCAGCAGCGCCGACGGGGGCAATGAGCAGTTCTTC. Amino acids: CASSADGGNEQFF.

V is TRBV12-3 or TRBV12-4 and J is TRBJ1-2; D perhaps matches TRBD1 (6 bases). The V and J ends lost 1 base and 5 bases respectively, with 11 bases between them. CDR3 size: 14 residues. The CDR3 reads CASSLVWDIYGYTF. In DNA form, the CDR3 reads TGTGCCAGCAGTTTAGTTTGGGACATATATGGCTACACCTTC.

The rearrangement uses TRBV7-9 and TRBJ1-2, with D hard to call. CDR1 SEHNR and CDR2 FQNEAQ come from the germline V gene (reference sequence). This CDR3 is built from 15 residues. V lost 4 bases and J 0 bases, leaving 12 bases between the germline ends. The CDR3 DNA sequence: TGTGCCAGCAGCTCCAGGCTGGAAGCTAACTATGGCTACACCTTC. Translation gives CASSSRLEANYGYTF.

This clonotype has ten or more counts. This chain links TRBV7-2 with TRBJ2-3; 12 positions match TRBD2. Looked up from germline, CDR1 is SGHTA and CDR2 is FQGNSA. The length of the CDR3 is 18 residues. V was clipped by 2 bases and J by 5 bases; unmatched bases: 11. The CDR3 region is CASSLSLAGGPGIDTQYF. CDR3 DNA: TGTGCCAGCAGCTTAAGTCTAGCGGGGGGGCCGGGGATAGATACGCAGTATTTT.

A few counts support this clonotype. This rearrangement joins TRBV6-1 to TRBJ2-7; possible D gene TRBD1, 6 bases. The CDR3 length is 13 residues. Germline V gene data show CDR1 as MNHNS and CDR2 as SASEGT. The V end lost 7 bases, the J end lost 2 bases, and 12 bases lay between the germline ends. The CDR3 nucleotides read TGTGCCAGCAACGAGGACAGCGCCTACGAGCAGTACTTC. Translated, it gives CASNEDSAYEQYF.

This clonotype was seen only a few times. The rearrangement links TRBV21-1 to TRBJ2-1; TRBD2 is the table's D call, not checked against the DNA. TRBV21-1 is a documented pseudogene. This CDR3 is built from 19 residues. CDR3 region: CASSAYPKRGVSSYNEQFF. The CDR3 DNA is TGTGCCAGCAGCGCCTACCCTAAGCGGGGGGTTAGCTCCTACAATGAGCAGTTCTTC.

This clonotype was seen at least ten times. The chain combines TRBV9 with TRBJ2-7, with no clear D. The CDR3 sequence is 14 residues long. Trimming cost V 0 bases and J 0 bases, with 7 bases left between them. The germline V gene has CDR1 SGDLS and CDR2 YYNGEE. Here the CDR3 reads CASSVVGTSYEQYF. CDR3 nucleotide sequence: TGTGCCAGCAGCGTAGTTGGCACCTCCTACGAGCAGTACTTC.